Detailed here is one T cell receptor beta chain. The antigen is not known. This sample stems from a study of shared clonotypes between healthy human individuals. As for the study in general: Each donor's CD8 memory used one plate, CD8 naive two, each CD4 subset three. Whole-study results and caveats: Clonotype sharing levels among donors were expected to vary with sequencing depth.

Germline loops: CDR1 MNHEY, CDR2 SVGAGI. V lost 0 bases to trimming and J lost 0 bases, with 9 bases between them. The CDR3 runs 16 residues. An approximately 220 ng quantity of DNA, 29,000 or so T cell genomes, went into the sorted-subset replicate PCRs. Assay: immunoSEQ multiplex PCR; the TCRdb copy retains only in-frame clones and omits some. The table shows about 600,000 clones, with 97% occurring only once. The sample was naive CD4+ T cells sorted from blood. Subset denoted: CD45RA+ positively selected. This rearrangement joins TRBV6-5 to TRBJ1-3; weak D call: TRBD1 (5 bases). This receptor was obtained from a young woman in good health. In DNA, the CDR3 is TGTGCCAGCAGTTACTCGAACAGGATCTCTGGAAACACCATATATTTT. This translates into CASSYSNRISGNTIYF.